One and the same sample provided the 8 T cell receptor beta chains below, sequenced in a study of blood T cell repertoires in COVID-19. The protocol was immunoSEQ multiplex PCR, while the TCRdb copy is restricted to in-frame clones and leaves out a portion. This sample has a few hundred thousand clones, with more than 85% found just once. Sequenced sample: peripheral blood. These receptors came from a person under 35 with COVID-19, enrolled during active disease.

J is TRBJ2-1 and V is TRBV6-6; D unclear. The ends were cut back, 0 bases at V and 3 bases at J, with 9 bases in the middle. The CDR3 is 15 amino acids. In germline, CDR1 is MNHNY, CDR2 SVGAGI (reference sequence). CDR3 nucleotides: TGTGCCAGCAGTTACTCGTCGCCAGACTACAATGAGCAGTTCTTC. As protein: CASSYSSPDYNEQFF.

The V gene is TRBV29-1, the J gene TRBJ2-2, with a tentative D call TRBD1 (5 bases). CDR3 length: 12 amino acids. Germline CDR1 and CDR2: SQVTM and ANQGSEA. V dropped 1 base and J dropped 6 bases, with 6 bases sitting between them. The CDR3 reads CSVEVGAGELFF. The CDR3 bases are TGCAGCGTTGAAGTAGGGGCCGGGGAGCTGTTTTTT.

CDR3 sequence reads: CASSQGLAGGQYEQYF. The DNA of the CDR3 is TGTGCCAGCAGCCAAGGACTAGCGGGAGGGCAGTACGAGCAGTACTTC. The rearrangement uses TRBV3-1 (or the pseudogene TRBV3-2) and TRBJ2-7; 14 nucleotides match TRBD2. This CDR3 contains 16 residues. Germline loops: CDR1 LGHDT, CDR2 YNNKEL (reference sequence). After removal of 1 base from V and 4 bases from J, the junction contained 3 bases not matched to a gene.

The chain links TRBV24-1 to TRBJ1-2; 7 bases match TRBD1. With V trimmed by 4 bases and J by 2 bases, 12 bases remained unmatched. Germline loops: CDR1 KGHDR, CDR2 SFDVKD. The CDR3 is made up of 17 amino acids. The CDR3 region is CATSDSSRDSWNYGYTF. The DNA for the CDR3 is TGTGCCACCAGTGACTCATCTCGGGACAGCTGGAACTATGGCTACACCTTC.

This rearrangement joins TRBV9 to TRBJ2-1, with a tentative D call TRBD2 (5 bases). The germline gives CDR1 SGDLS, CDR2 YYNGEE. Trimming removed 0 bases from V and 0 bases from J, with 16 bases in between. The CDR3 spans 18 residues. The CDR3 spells CASSVGIGSASSYNEQFF. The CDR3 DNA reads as TGTGCCAGCAGCGTAGGTATAGGTAGCGCTAGCTCCTACAATGAGCAGTTCTTC.

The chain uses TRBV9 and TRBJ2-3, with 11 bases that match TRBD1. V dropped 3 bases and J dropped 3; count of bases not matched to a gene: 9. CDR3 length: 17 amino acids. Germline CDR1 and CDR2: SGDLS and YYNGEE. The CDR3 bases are TGTGCCAGCAGCGCCGGGACAGGGGGGATGGCGACAGATACGCAGTATTTT. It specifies CASSAGTGGMATDTQYF.

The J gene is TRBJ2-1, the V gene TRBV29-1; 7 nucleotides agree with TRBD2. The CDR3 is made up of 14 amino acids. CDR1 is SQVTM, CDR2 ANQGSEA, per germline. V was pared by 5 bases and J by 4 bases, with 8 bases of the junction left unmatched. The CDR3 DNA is TGCAGCGTTACTGGGCTAGCGGTTTACAATGAGCAGTTCTTC. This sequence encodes CSVTGLAVYNEQFF.

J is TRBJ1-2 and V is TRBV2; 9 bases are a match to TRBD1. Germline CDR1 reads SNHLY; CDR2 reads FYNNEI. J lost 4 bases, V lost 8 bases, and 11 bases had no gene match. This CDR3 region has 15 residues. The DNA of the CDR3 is TGTGCCAGCCAGACAGGGGGATACCTGGGCTATGGCTACACCTTC. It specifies CASQTGGYLGYGYTF. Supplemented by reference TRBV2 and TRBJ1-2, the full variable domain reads EPEVTQTPSHQVTQMGQEVILRCVPISNHLYFYWYRQILGQKVEFLVSFYNNEISEKSEIFDDQFSVERPDGSNFTLKIRSTKLEDSAMYFCASQTGGYLGYGYTFGSGTRLTVV.